This TCR beta chain was found in a study of response to subunit inactivated influenza vaccine. Regarding the study as a whole: T cells newly recruited by each seasonal influenza vaccination are few, the authors suggested.

TCRdb analysed the RT-PCR reads with MiXCR anew, one entry per CDR3 protein. The table lists some 480,000 distinct CDR3 sequences, approximately 11% of them singletons. V shed 5 bases and J shed 0 bases, with 10 bases lying between them. Germline V gene sequence: CDR1 SGHTA, CDR2 FQGNSA. CDR3 length: 14 amino acids. This clonotype was observed a handful of times. Its matching antigen is unknown. This TCR was recovered from a man aged 45-65 years who received an inactivated influenza vaccine. The sample consisted of PBMCs from blood, taken 40 to 50 days after vaccination. This rearrangement joins TRBV7-2 to TRBJ1-2; D is unclear. This CDR3 is CASSNKGANYGYTF. The CDR3 nucleotides read TGTGCCAGCAGCAATAAAGGAGCTAACTATGGCTACACCTTC.